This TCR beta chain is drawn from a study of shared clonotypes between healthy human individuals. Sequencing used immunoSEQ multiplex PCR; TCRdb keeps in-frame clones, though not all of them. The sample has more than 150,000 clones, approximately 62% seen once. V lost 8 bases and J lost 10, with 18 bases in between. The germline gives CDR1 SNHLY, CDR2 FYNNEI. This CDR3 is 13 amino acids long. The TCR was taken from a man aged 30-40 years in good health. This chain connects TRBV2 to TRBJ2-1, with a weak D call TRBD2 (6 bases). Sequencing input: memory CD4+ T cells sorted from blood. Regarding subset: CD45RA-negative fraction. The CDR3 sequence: CASDPGGGREQFF. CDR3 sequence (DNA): TGTGCCAGCGACCCCGGGGGTGGGAGGGAGCAGTTCTTC.